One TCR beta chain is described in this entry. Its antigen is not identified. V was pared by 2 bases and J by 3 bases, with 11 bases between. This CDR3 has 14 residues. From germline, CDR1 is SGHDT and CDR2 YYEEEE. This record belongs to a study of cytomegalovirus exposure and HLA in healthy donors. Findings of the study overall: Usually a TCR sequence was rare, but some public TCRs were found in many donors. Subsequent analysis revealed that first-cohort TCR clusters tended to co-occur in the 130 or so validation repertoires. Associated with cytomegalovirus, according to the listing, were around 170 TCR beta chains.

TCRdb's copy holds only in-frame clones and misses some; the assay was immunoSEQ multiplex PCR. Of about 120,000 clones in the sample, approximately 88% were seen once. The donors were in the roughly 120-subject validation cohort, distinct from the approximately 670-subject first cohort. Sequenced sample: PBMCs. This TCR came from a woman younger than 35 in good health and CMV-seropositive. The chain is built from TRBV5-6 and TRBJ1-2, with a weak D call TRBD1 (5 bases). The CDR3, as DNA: TGTGCCAGCAGCTTCAGGGTCCGCGACTATGGCTACACCTTC. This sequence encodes CASSFRVRDYGYTF.